Below are 21 T cell receptor beta chains sequenced from a single sample in a study of T cell clones after liver transplantation. Measured with immunoSEQ multiplex PCR; TCRdb has only the in-frame clones, and not every one. The sample yields 55,000 to 75,000 clones, roughly 70% seen once. The sample here was CD4+ T cells from blood, taken at the roughly 15-month timepoint. The receptors were gathered from a human patient who received a liver transplant. Some of these T cells may belong to the graft donor.

This clone was picked up one time. The chain recombines TRBV28 with TRBJ1-6; D remains ambiguous. The CDR3 consists of 13 residues. Trimming stripped 3 bases from V and 10 bases from J, with 10 bases between. Germline CDR1 reads MDHEN; CDR2 reads SYDVKM. CDR3 nucleotide sequence: TGTGCCAGCAGTTTTAGCAAGCTCTCACCCCTCCACTTT. It codes for CASSFSKLSPLHF.

The chain combines TRBV2 with TRBJ1-3; 9 positions match TRBD1. The junction had 7 bases not matched to a gene; V was cut back by 6 bases and J by 4 bases. The germline gives CDR1 SNHLY, CDR2 FYNNEI. The CDR3 covers 15 residues. This CDR3 is CASSGGTGKGNTIYF. CDR3 sequence (DNA): TGTGCCAGCAGCGGCGGGACAGGGAAAGGAAACACCATATATTTT.

V usage is TRBV7-6 and J usage is TRBJ2-5; D is unresolved. The germline CDR1 and CDR2 sequences are SGHVS and FNYEAQ. Deletions cut 2 bases from V and 4 bases from J, with 14 bases between. The length of the CDR3 is 15 residues. In DNA form, the CDR3 reads TGTGCCAGCAGCTTAAACTCGGGTCTGGGAGAGACCCAGTACTTC. It codes for CASSLNSGLGETQYF.

This clone was seen a single time. The CDR3 DNA follows: TGTGCCAGCAGCCCCGAGATAACAGATACGCAGTATTTT. Its protein product is CASSPEITDTQYF. The chain joins TRBV7-2 to TRBJ2-3; no firm D call. Germline V gene sequence: CDR1 SGHTA, CDR2 FQGNSA. This CDR3 spans 13 amino acids. The V and J ends lost 5 bases and 3 bases respectively, with 9 bases between them.

The chain uses TRBV5-1 and TRBJ2-3; 11 nucleotides agree with TRBD1. Germline V gives CDR1 SGHRS, CDR2 YFSETQ. CDR3 length equals 15 residues. V lost 4 bases and J lost 3; bases outside the gene matches: 4. CDR3 DNA sequence: TGCGCCAGCAGCAAAGGACAGGGGGCAACAGATACGCAGTATTTT. This translates into CASSKGQGATDTQYF.

This clone is a singleton in its sample. The chain couples TRBV11-2 to TRBJ2-3; D perhaps matches TRBD2 (6 bases). Trimming left V 1 base short and J 1 base short, with 12 bases between. Germline V gene data show CDR1 as SGHAT and CDR2 as FQNNGV. The CDR3 loop spans 16 amino acids. The CDR3 bases are TGTGCCAGCAGCTTAGTGGCGGGGACTGGCACAGATACGCAGTATTTT. Translating it yields CASSLVAGTGTDTQYF. Looking up the rest from reference TRBV11-2 and TRBJ2-3 gives the full variable domain: EAGVAQSPRYKIIEKRQSVAFWCNPISGHATLYWYQQILGQGPKLLIQFQNNGVVDDSQLPKDRFSAERLKGVDSTLKIQPAKLEDSAVYLCASSLVAGTGTDTQYFGPGTRLTVL.

The V and J genes are TRBV7-2 and TRBJ1-1, with unresolved D. The CDR3 has 12 amino acids. V gave up 1 base and J gave up 4 bases, with 4 bases separating them. CDR1 is SGHTA, CDR2 FQGNSA, per germline. CDR3: CASSLGRTEAFF. CDR3 nucleotides: TGTGCCAGCAGCTTAGGTCGCACTGAAGCTTTCTTT.

This clone was seen a few times. At the DNA level, this CDR3 is encoded by other sequences in the same sample as well. The rearrangement links TRBV7-2 to TRBJ2-3; no clear D gene. Trimming left V 1 base short and J 9 bases short, with 8 bases between. The CDR3 has 12 amino acids. Looked up from germline, CDR1 is SGHTA and CDR2 is FQGNSA. The CDR3 DNA reads as TGTGCCAGCAGCTTAGTACGAGACACGCAGTATTTT. Protein: CASSLVRDTQYF.

The chain has TRBV5-4 and TRBJ2-5; 10 nucleotides agree with TRBD2. Germline V gene data show CDR1 as SGHNT and CDR2 as YYREEE (reference sequence). The CDR3 consists of 15 residues. J gave up 5 bases and V 1 base, and 5 bases lay outside the gene matches. The CDR3 DNA is TGTGCCAGCAGCTTGACTAGCGGGATAGAGGAGACCCAGTACTTC. Translated: CASSLTSGIEETQYF.

The chain has TRBV6-6 and TRBJ2-7, with 13 bases aligning to TRBD2. The CDR3 runs 15 residues. Germline-derived CDR1 and CDR2 are MNHNY and SVGAGI (reference sequence). The trim removed 5 bases at V and 5 bases at J, leaving 6 bases unmatched. CDR3 residues: CASSPRTSGSDEQYV. The DNA for the CDR3 is TGTGCCAGCAGTCCCCGGACTAGCGGGAGCGACGAGCAGTACGTC.

This clone has just one count. The chain carries TRBV21-1 and TRBJ2-7; the table's D call, TRBD2, has no DNA check behind it. TRBV21-1 is flagged as a pseudogene. The CDR3 is 13 residues long. The chain's CDR3 is CASSPRTFYEQYF. CDR3 coding DNA: TGTGCCAGCAGCCCAAGGACTTTTTACGAGCAGTACTTC.

A single count supports this clone. The rearrangement uses TRBV5-1 and TRBJ1-6, with D tentatively TRBD1 (5 bases). CDR1 and CDR2 from the germline V gene are SGHRS and YFSETQ. The V and J ends lost 0 bases and 7 bases respectively, with 8 bases between them. CDR3 length: 14 amino acids. For the CDR3, the DNA is TGCGCCAGCAGCTTGGCAGGGAGCAATTCACCCCTCCACTTT. Protein product: CASSLAGSNSPLHF.

The V gene is TRBV6-1, the J gene TRBJ1-6; 7 nucleotides line up with TRBD1. Per germline, CDR1 MNHNS and CDR2 SASEGT. V trimming: 7 bases; J trimming: 7 bases; junction bases outside the gene matches: 7. This CDR3 spans 14 amino acids. The CDR3 DNA reads as TGTGCCAGCATTTCGAGACAGGGAAATTCACCCCTCCACTTT. Translation gives CASISRQGNSPLHF.

The chain employs TRBV6-5 and TRBJ1-2; 7 bases line up with TRBD1. The CDR3 contains 14 residues. V shed 6 bases and J 3 bases; nucleotides not matched to a gene: 7. The germline CDR1 and CDR2 sequences are MNHEY and SVGAGI. The CDR3 region is CASSTGQEYYGYTF. Here the CDR3 DNA reads TGTGCCAGCAGCACCGGACAGGAATACTATGGCTACACCTTC.

This chain links TRBV21-1 with TRBJ1-5. TRBV21-1 is a listed pseudogene. The CDR3 spans 20 residues. The CDR3 sequence is CASSNRPLFPGDEGNQPQHF. The CDR3 DNA follows: TGTGCCAGCAGCAACCGCCCCCTATTCCCGGGGGACGAAGGCAATCAGCCCCAGCATTTT.

The chain joins TRBV2 to TRBJ1-2; 8 bases map to TRBD1. The length of the CDR3 is 15 residues. Germline lookup yields CDR1 SNHLY and CDR2 FYNNEI. V was pared by 8 bases and J by 6 bases, with 14 bases of the junction left unmatched. This CDR3 reads CASEPDGQGGNGYTF. The CDR3, as DNA: TGTGCCAGCGAGCCGGACGGACAGGGAGGTAATGGCTACACCTTC.

CDR3 nucleotides: TGCGCCAGCAGCTTGGTTAGGACCGGGGGTCTGAATACGCAGTATTTT. It yields the protein CASSLVRTGGLNTQYF. The chain uses TRBV5-1 and TRBJ2-3; D is perhaps TRBD2 (6 bases). This CDR3 spans 16 amino acids. V lost 0 bases to trimming and J lost 7 bases, with 18 bases between them. Germline CDR1 is SGHRS and CDR2 is YFSETQ.

DNA for the CDR3: TGTGCCAGCAGCCCGACAGTGTCAACTAATGAAAAACTGTTTTTT. Protein: CASSPTVSTNEKLFF. This chain joins TRBV7-9 and TRBJ1-4; TRBD1 is a possible D gene (5 bases). Germline V gene sequence: CDR1 SEHNR, CDR2 FQNEAQ (reference sequence). Trimming removed 5 bases from V and 0 bases from J, with 10 bases in between. CDR3 length: 15 amino acids. Drawing the rest from reference TRBV7-9 and TRBJ1-4, the complete variable domain is DTGVSQNPRHKITKRGQNVTFRCDPISEHNRLYWYRQTLGQGPEFLTYFQNEAQLEKSRLLSDRFSAERPKGSFSTLEIQRTEQGDSAMYLCASSPTVSTNEKLFFGSGTQLSVL.

The chain recombines TRBV7-2 with TRBJ2-1; D possibly matches TRBD1 or TRBD2 (6 bases each). This CDR3 spans 16 amino acids. V shed 0 bases and J shed 2 bases, with 11 bases lying between them. Germline CDR1 reads SGHTA; CDR2 reads FQGNSA. CDR3 residues: CASSLAWGAPYNEQFF. DNA for the CDR3: TGTGCCAGCAGCTTAGCCTGGGGGGCTCCCTACAATGAGCAGTTCTTC.

The V gene is TRBV29-1, the J gene TRBJ2-1; TRBD2 agrees at 7 bases. Germline V lookup: CDR1 SQVTM, CDR2 ANQGSEA. The junction had 12 bases not matched to a gene; V was cut back by 7 bases and J by 0 bases. CDR3 size: 16 residues. For the CDR3, the DNA is TGCAGCGCGGGAGTCGGGGGGTCTGGCTCCTACAATGAGCAGTTCTTC. Residues: CSAGVGGSGSYNEQFF.

The chain uses TRBV6-5 and TRBJ1-1; D is uncertain. Germline assignment: CDR1 MNHEY and CDR2 SVGAGI. The CDR3 is 15 amino acids. Trimming removed 0 bases from V and 4 bases from J, with 12 bases in between. The CDR3 DNA reads TGTGCCAGCAGTTACTCGACTTTGGGTTCCACTGAAGCTTTCTTT. This translates into CASSYSTLGSTEAFF.